This TCR beta chain was captured by sequencing in a study of sequential checkpoint blockade in melanoma. TCRdb's copy holds only in-frame clones and misses some; the assay was immunoSEQ multiplex PCR. The sample has about 5,000 clones, more than 15% seen once. The treatment denotes: randomized to nivolumab then ipilimumab (arm A) or the reverse (arm B). The TCR sequence derives from a human donor with melanoma. The specimen comprised tumor tissue (inferred from file names), sampled from a patient given nivolumab and ipilimumab in sequence.

In DNA form, the CDR3 reads TGCGCCAGCAGCGGAAGACAGAGTCCTCCTGAAGCTTTCTTT. This encodes CASSGRQSPPEAFF. This chain uses TRBV5-1 with TRBJ1-1, with TRBD1 as a possible D gene (5 bases). Per the germline V gene, CDR1 is SGHRS and CDR2 is YFSETQ. Trimming cost V 4 bases and J 6 bases, with 16 bases left between them. The length of the CDR3 is 14 residues.